This T cell receptor (beta chain) originates from a study of human T cells and chemical hapten exposure. Time point described: patch test 3, about 24 weeks after DPC sensitization. Treatment here: therapeutic diphenylcyclopropenone sensitization with weekly scalp DPC. Whole blood that had not been fractionated was the source of extracted total RNA. Points from the study as a whole: PT1 expanded TCR counts and patch test score were linked, and their correlation was positive. Expanded TCRs grouped into significantly more large CDR3 similarity clusters than controls produced.

Original data processing: TCR counts had a median of about 99,000 per sample and spanned 23,224 to 690,600. MiXCR was run by TCRdb on the RACE reads, yielding one entry per CDR3 protein. V and J calls and clone size were set by TCRdb, not the authors. The data contain roughly 38,000 distinct CDR3 sequences, over 7.5% of them singletons. V lost 6 bases and J lost 4, with 16 bases in between. CDR1 is MDHEN and CDR2 is SYDVKM in the germline V gene. This CDR3 contains 15 residues. In regard to this clonotype: The antigen is unknown.

This TCR was recovered from a man aged 45 to 65 with alopecia areata. Some clones in this sample may be carry-over from other donors' samples. The rearrangement links TRBV28 to TRBJ2-4; tentative D call: TRBD2 (6 bases). The sample here was whole blood, taken in connection with sensitization to the hapten diphenylcyclopropenone (DPC). Written as DNA, the CDR3 is TGTGCCAGCAGCACCGCGGGACGGATTAAAAACATTCAGTACTTC. Translating it yields CASSTAGRIKNIQYF.